This is a list of T cell receptor beta chains from one sample in a study of blood T cell repertoires in COVID-19. Profiling relied on immunoSEQ multiplex PCR, and the TCRdb table lists in-frame clones only, not all of them. The sample has about 73,000 clones, roughly 87% seen once. The sample comprised peripheral blood. Receptor source: an elderly man with acute or convalescent COVID-19. CDR3s include the opening cysteine and the closing phenylalanine or tryptophan. Each record gives: clone size, V gene, CDR3 protein. The size of a clone is reported for some rows only, either as once, few or many, or as a class for expanded clones.

>.|TRBV5-1
CASTSGGLLYGYTF
>.|TRBV30
CACRHRGNTIYF
>once|TRBV18
CASSPSVQSVRVNTEAFF
>.|TRBV19
CASSLGTANNSPLHF
>once|TRBV14
CASSPNRGRGEQFF
>.|TRBV6-5
CASSYGQVNTEAFF
>.|TRBV25-1
CASSNSGTAANYGYTF
>.|TRBV3-1/TRBV3-2
CASSQAPSGELFF
>few|TRBV7-3
CASSAGFPGNTIYF
>.|TRBV4-1
CASRPGRLADEGDTQYF
>.|TRBV6-4
CASSSSGRTTGELFF
>.|TRBV5-6
CASSLAGQGVDQPQHF
>.|TRBV30
CAWSRIRGLADYNEQFF
>.|TRBV2
CASSRYSEGVYGYTF
>.|TRBV4-1
CASSPPGTGALGGYTF
>once|TRBV6-2/TRBV6-3
CASSYASGGSTDTQYF
>.|TRBV29-1
CSSTGIGYGYTF
>.|TRBV18
CASSPQQRVGVSTDTQYF
>.|TRBV3-1/TRBV3-2
CASSQFQLAGVNSYEQYF
>.|TRBV6-1
CASSTTGTGYSPLHF
>.|TRBV19
CASRDSWGTNQPQHF
>.|TRBV5-1
CASSLVNRGGNEQFF
>.|TRBV6-6
CASSRRENQPQHF
>.|TRBV18
CASSPRLGERTEAFF
>once|TRBV3-1/TRBV3-2
CASSQSGGGRHQPQHF
>.|TRBV3-1/TRBV3-2
CASSPGNTEAFF
>.|TRBV15
CATSRGDTSGSNEQFF
>.|TRBV12-5
CASGFPDRGSEGYTF
>.|TRBV3-1/TRBV3-2
CASSQAPATNEKLFF
>once|TRBV7-8
CASSFQAELTGELFF
>.|TRBV5-1
CASSLGWGQGDHRTDTQYF
>once|TRBV2
CASSAQGVGELFF
>.|TRBV6-2/TRBV6-3
CASSYGWRGGAYQETQYF
>.|TRBV19
CASRRQGYITDTQYF
>.|TRBV2
CASSADRRTYEQYF
>.|TRBV19
CASSIITSGRVDEQFF
>.|TRBV3-1/TRBV3-2
CASRRAGTVDQPQHF
>.|TRBV28
CASNTGGNLSNQPQHF
>.|TRBV28
CASTPGPRATEAFF
>.|TRBV29-1
CSVEETGPEAFF
>once|TRBV5-6
CASRRDRGHTEAFF
>.|TRBV7-2
CASSLAGTGVSGSYGYTF
>.|TRBV6-5
CASSYGAGNSPLHF
>.|TRBV12-3/TRBV12-4
CASSLLGSYEQYF
>.|TRBV5-1
CASSLANRAGSPLHF
>.|TRBV29-1
CSVETGVYEQYF
>few|TRBV6-2/TRBV6-3
CASSYPGQANQPQHF
>few|TRBV5-1
CASSPGGTGTYEQYF
>.|TRBV15
CATSTGMNTGELFF
>.|TRBV18
CASSLNREDTQYF
>.|TRBV18
CASSPGGLWSPLHF